One sample yielded the 29 T cell receptor beta chains listed below, sequenced in a study of vaccination effects on CD4 cells after COVID-19. These receptors have no identified antigens. TCRdb keeps only in-frame clones here, not all; method: immunoSEQ multiplex PCR. The repertoire holds 25,000 to 35,000 clones, with roughly 80% as singletons. After expansion with viral peptide pools in the ViraFEST assay, antigen-specific CD4+ T cells were sequenced. A roughly ten-day culture period preceded the isolation of CD4+ T cells. Everyone in the study got two shots of either the BNT162b2 or mRNA-1273 vaccine. Material: CD4+ T cells from PBMCs cultured with SARS-CoV-2 spike peptides, obtained after COVID-19 vaccination. These receptors came from a human donor who received a COVID-19 vaccine. Some clones in this sample may be carry-over from other donors' samples.

The rearrangement uses TRBV5-6 and TRBJ1-2; the match to TRBD1 covers 9 bases. CDR1 and CDR2 from the germline V gene are SGHDT and YYEEEE. The CDR3 totals 16 residues. Unmatched junction bases numbered 8, after V lost 3 bases and J lost 2 bases. CDR3 loop: CASSSPPGTGNYGYTF. Written as DNA, the CDR3 is TGTGCCAGCAGCTCCCCTCCCGGGACAGGGAACTATGGCTACACCTTC.

This clone showed up just a few times. The gene calls are TRBV18 and TRBJ1-6; a possible D gene is TRBD1 (5 bases). The ends were cut back, 3 bases at V and 8 bases at J, with 11 bases in the middle. The CDR3 covers 14 residues. Germline V gene lookup returns CDR1 KGHSH and CDR2 LQKENI. The CDR3 here is CASSPKDIYSPLHF. The CDR3 coding sequence is TGTGCCAGCTCACCCAAGGACATTTATTCACCCCTCCACTTT.

This sequence joins TRBV12-3 or TRBV12-4 and TRBJ1-2, with D uncertain. V lost 4 bases, J lost 8 bases, and 8 bases lay in between. The CDR3 runs 11 residues. CDR3 DNA: TGTGCCAGCAGTTCCTACACGGGCTACACCTTC. Encoded protein: CASSSYTGYTF.

Only one count was recorded for this clone. This chain connects TRBV5-6 to TRBJ2-5; the D gene is possibly TRBD1 (6 bases). V lost 0 bases and J lost 4, with 16 bases in between. Germline V lookup: CDR1 SGHDT, CDR2 YYEEEE. The CDR3 covers 16 residues. Here the CDR3 DNA reads TGTGCCAGCAGCTTGGACCTTTACAGGGTGGGAGAGACCCAGTACTTC. Translated: CASSLDLYRVGETQYF.

The J gene is TRBJ2-1, the V gene TRBV27; TRBD2 matches 8 bases. From germline, CDR1 is MNHEY and CDR2 SMNVEV (reference sequence). Trimming at V came to 1 base and at J to 3 bases, leaving 8 bases not matched to a gene. The CDR3 sequence is 17 residues long. CDR3 bases: TGTGCCAGCAGTTTATGGCCCAGCGGGGGCCTCTACAATGAGCAGTTCTTC. It yields the protein CASSLWPSGGLYNEQFF.

This chain uses TRBV6-5 with TRBJ2-5; no reliable D call. This CDR3 comprises 11 residues. V was shortened by 6 bases and J by 1 base, with 3 bases between the two germline ends. The germline V gene has CDR1 MNHEY and CDR2 SVGAGI. The CDR3 DNA reads as TGTGCCAGCAGACGCCAAGAGACCCAGTACTTC. Protein product: CASRRQETQYF.

CDR3 in amino acids: CASSFVSPGSPLHF. CDR3 sequence (DNA): TGTGCCAGCAGCTTTGTATCGCCAGGGTCACCCCTCCACTTT. The chain combines TRBV5-5 with TRBJ1-6, with TRBD1 as a possible D gene (5 bases). The CDR3 runs to 14 residues. V was clipped by 2 bases and J by 10 bases, with 13 bases between them. Per germline, CDR1 SGHKS and CDR2 YYEKEE (reference sequence).

The chain combines TRBV7-2 with TRBJ2-1; possible D gene TRBD1, 5 bases. V dropped 8 bases and J dropped 0 bases, with 17 bases sitting between them. Germline CDR1 reads SGHTA; CDR2 reads FQGNSA. The CDR3 loop spans 16 amino acids. CDR3 bases: TGTGCCAGCCCCCGGACAACATCGTACTCCTACAATGAGCAGTTCTTC. It specifies CASPRTTSYSYNEQFF.

V usage is TRBV11-2 and J usage is TRBJ1-1; D not certain. Trimming stripped 4 bases from V and 0 bases from J, with 12 bases between. Per the germline V gene, CDR1 is SGHAT and CDR2 is FQNNGV. The CDR3 has 15 amino acids. The CDR3 nucleotides are TGTGCCAGCAGCTCCTCCCGGGAGGTGAACACTGAAGCTTTCTTT. Protein product: CASSSSREVNTEAFF.

This clone was seen only a few times. Within the sample, other DNA sequences also encode this same CDR3. V usage is TRBV27 and J usage is TRBJ1-5; TRBD1 matches at 9 bases. Germline V gene lookup returns CDR1 MNHEY and CDR2 SMNVEV (reference sequence). Trimming cost V 5 bases and J 4 bases; bases outside gene matches: 9. This CDR3 contains 16 residues. The CDR3 region is CASSPLDRGANQPQHF. The CDR3 coding sequence is TGTGCCAGCAGTCCCCTGGACAGGGGCGCTAATCAGCCCCAGCATTTT.

This clone is a singleton in its sample. The rearrangement links TRBV5-1 to TRBJ2-6; D ambiguous. There are 17 residues in the CDR3. The germline CDR1 and CDR2 sequences are SGHRS and YFSETQ. The V end was cut by 5 bases, the J end by 1 base, with 16 bases between. In DNA, the CDR3 is TGCGCCAGCAGTCCCCAGGCGCCACTTTCTGGGGCCAACGTCCTGACTTTC. It is translated as CASSPQAPLSGANVLTF.

V and J are TRBV11-3 and TRBJ2-5; 12 bases fit TRBD2. The CDR3 is 16 residues long. Germline V CDR1 and CDR2: SGHNT, YENEEA. V dropped 2 bases and J dropped 4; count of bases not matched to a gene: 5. The CDR3 DNA follows: TGTGCCAGCAGCTTAAGTACTAGCGGGAGGAGAGAGACCCAGTACTTC. It encodes CASSLSTSGRRETQYF. The full variable domain, in which reference TRBV11-3 and TRBJ2-5 provide the parts outside the CDR3, is EAGVVQSPRYKIIEKKQPVAFWCNPISGHNTLYWYLQNLGQGPELLIRYENEEAVDDSQLPKDRFSAERLKGVDSTLKIQPAELGDSAVYLCASSLSTSGRRETQYFGPGTRLLVL.

This rearrangement joins TRBV6-2 or TRBV6-3 to TRBJ1-4; 9 nucleotides align to TRBD1. The germline V gene encodes CDR1 MNHEY and CDR2 SVGEGT. J lost 7 bases, V lost 3 bases, and 9 bases had no gene match. The CDR3 spans 16 residues. For the CDR3, the DNA is TGTGCCAGCAGTTATTCGACGGACAGGGGAGGTGAAAAACTGTTTTTT. Translating gives CASSYSTDRGGEKLFF.

The chain joins TRBV20-1 to TRBJ2-1; D remains ambiguous. The CDR3 loop spans 14 amino acids. V was clipped by 3 bases and J by 0 bases, with 9 bases between them. In germline, CDR1 is DFQATT, CDR2 SNEGSKA (reference sequence). CDR3 coding DNA: TGCAGTGCTAGTTGGTGGAGCTCCTACAATGAGCAGTTCTTC. Amino acids: CSASWWSSYNEQFF.

The genes are TRBV3-1 (or the pseudogene TRBV3-2) and TRBJ2-3, with 9 nucleotides matching TRBD2. J gave up 3 bases and V 3 bases, and 10 bases lay outside the gene matches. The germline gives CDR1 LGHDT, CDR2 YNNKEL (reference sequence). The CDR3 extends over 17 amino acids. CDR3 residues: CASSHTTRGGLTDTQYF. Written as DNA, the CDR3 is TGTGCCAGCAGCCACACAACGCGGGGGGGCCTAACAGATACGCAGTATTTT.

V usage is TRBV7-2 and J usage is TRBJ1-2; 11 positions agree with TRBD1. The germline gives CDR1 SGHTA, CDR2 FQGNSA. J was trimmed by 7 bases and V by 5 bases; bases with no gene match: 6. This CDR3 has 14 amino acids. The CDR3: CASSGQGAPRGYTF. The CDR3 DNA sequence: TGTGCCAGCAGCGGACAGGGGGCGCCTCGTGGCTACACCTTC.

The chain is built from TRBV24-1 and TRBJ2-6; D ambiguous. Germline-derived CDR1 and CDR2 are KGHDR and SFDVKD. This CDR3 is built from 14 residues. The V and J ends lost 10 bases and 0 bases respectively, with 9 bases between them. CDR3 DNA sequence: TGTGCCACATCCGAGGCCTCTGGGGCCAACGTCCTGACTTTC. It encodes CATSEASGANVLTF.

The chain is built from TRBV30 and TRBJ2-7; TRBD1 agrees at 7 bases. The CDR3 has 11 residues. The V and J ends lost 2 bases and 9 bases, in that order; junction bases with no gene match: 4. CDR1 is GTSNPN, CDR2 SVGIG, per germline (reference sequence). As DNA, the CDR3 is TGTGCCTGGAGTCAAGGGGGCGGGCAGTACGTC. Its translation: CAWSQGGGQYV.

Turning to this clone: The junction and the germline gene differ at one end; a read error may be behind it. The rearrangement uses TRBV27 and TRBJ1-1, with D maybe TRBD1 (5 bases). Germline V gene lookup returns CDR1 MNHEY and CDR2 SMNVEV (reference sequence). The CDR3 covers 13 residues. The CDR3 here is CASSLNRNAEAFF. The CDR3 bases are TGTGCCAGCAGTTTAAACAGGAACGCTGAAGCTTTCTTT.

The DNA of the CDR3 is TGTGCCAGCAGCTTGGATCTGGCGAACACTGAAGCTTTCTTT. Its translation: CASSLDLANTEAFF. V is TRBV5-4 and J is TRBJ1-1, with D uncertain. The CDR3 is 14 residues long. From germline, CDR1 is SGHNT and CDR2 YYREEE (reference sequence). V was clipped by 0 bases and J by 1 base, with 7 bases between them.

This chain links TRBV6-6 with TRBJ2-5, with D perhaps TRBD2 (6 bases). Trimming pared 10 bases from V and 5 bases from J, leaving 17 bases between. This CDR3 region has 13 residues. Germline CDR1 MNHNY, CDR2 SVGAGI (reference sequence). The CDR3: CAIRGGARETQYF. CDR3 bases: TGTGCCATACGGGGCGGGGCCCGGGAGACCCAGTACTTC.

The chain joins TRBV12-5 to TRBJ1-2; TRBD1 agrees at 11 bases. With 4 bases clipped from V and 10 bases from J, the junction kept 11 bases outside the gene matches. CDR1 is LGHNT, CDR2 FRNRAP, per germline. The CDR3 is 15 amino acids. Here the CDR3 DNA reads TGTGCTAGTGGTTCTCCCTCCGGGACAGGGGGATTCTACACCTTC. Its protein product is CASGSPSGTGGFYTF.

The chain joins TRBV5-4 to TRBJ2-1, with D unclear. This CDR3 is 17 amino acids long. The germline V gene encodes CDR1 SGHNT and CDR2 YYREEE (reference sequence). Trimming shortened V by 5 bases and J by 0 bases, and 18 bases separated the two germline ends. CDR3 region: CASRKEGSSGSYNEQFF. CDR3 bases: TGTGCCAGCAGGAAGGAAGGGTCCTCGGGCTCCTACAATGAGCAGTTCTTC.

The chain carries TRBV2 and TRBJ1-1; 8 bases fit TRBD1. V lost 6 bases and J lost 4; bases outside the gene matches: 7. This CDR3 spans 14 amino acids. Germline V gives CDR1 SNHLY, CDR2 FYNNEI. The DNA for the CDR3 is TGTGCCAGCAGGGAGAGACAGGGGAGCACTGAAGCTTTCTTT. Amino acids: CASRERQGSTEAFF.

This clone was counted once. The rearrangement uses TRBV6-4 and TRBJ2-5; D might be TRBD1 or TRBD2, each matching 6 bases. The CDR3 contains 16 residues. Trimming removed 2 bases at V and 4 bases at J, with 17 bases between. CDR1 is MRHNA and CDR2 is SNTAGT in the germline V gene. The CDR3 bases are TGTGCCAGCAGTGACACCTACAGGGAGGTGGCAGAGACCCAGTACTTC. Protein sequence: CASSDTYREVAETQYF.

This clone was seen just once. This chain uses TRBV25-1 with TRBJ1-1; D ambiguous. V lost 7 bases, J lost 1 base, and 13 bases lay in between. Germline V lookup: CDR1 MGHDK, CDR2 SYGVNS. This CDR3 comprises 14 residues. CDR3 in amino acids: CASNGVEANTEAFF. The CDR3 region has the DNA TGTGCCAGCAATGGGGTTGAGGCGAACACTGAAGCTTTCTTT.

The chain joins TRBV2 to TRBJ1-2; 10 positions match TRBD1. The trim removed 7 bases at V and 4 bases at J, leaving 6 bases unmatched. The CDR3 runs to 14 residues. Germline CDR1 reads SNHLY; CDR2 reads FYNNEI. The CDR3 DNA reads as TGTGCCAGCACCCGGGACAGGGGACCCTATGGCTACACCTTC. Translation: CASTRDRGPYGYTF.

This chain uses TRBV19 with TRBJ1-1; 7 positions match TRBD1. V dropped 5 bases and J dropped 5; count of bases not matched to a gene: 8. Per germline, CDR1 LNHDA and CDR2 SQIVND (reference sequence). The CDR3 is 14 amino acids. This CDR3 reads CASSYDRETTEAFF. The CDR3 nucleotides are TGTGCCAGTAGTTACGACAGGGAGACTACTGAAGCTTTCTTT.

V usage is TRBV2 and J usage is TRBJ2-2; D is undetermined. V shed 1 base and J shed 7 bases, with 4 bases lying between them. Germline CDR1 is SNHLY and CDR2 is FYNNEI. This CDR3 has 12 residues. The CDR3 loop is CASSEGFGELFF. CDR3 nucleotides: TGTGCCAGCAGTGAAGGGTTCGGGGAGCTGTTTTTT.